This T cell receptor beta chain was observed in a study of T cell responses to AZD1222 COVID-19 vaccine. This table comes from immunoSEQ multiplex PCR, and its TCRdb copy is limited to in-frame clones, with some not included. The sample consists of under 150,000 clones, 80% to 95% of them appearing once. The CDR3 spans 15 residues. V gave up 5 bases and J gave up 1 base, with 14 bases separating them. CDR1 is MNHEY and CDR2 is SVGAGI in the germline V gene. The TCR sequence derives from an adult in good health. This sample comprised peripheral blood, obtained on day 0 of AZD1222 vaccination. The chain has TRBV6-5 and TRBJ1-1, with D hard to call. The CDR3 DNA is TGTGCCAGCAGTCCAGAAGACGGCGCGAACACTGAAGCTTTCTTT. This gives the protein CASSPEDGANTEAFF.